This TCR beta chain was profiled in a study of T cells in Graves' hyperthyroidism and ophthalmopathy. Study-level information: Pretreatment peripheral blood was obtained at initial diagnosis. Study-wide results and limits: For ophthalmopathy, model prediction preceded onset by a median roughly 6.5 months.

With duration under 3 months, ophthalmopathy was active: Clinical Activity Score at least 3, NOSPECS at least 4. Any patient presenting with uncontrolled infection, other autoimmune disease, pregnancy or lactation was left out. The germline CDR1 and CDR2 sequences are SGHVS and FNYEAQ. The ends lost 5 bases at V and 4 bases at J; junction bases unmatched: 9. The CDR3 is 15 amino acids. TCR beta CDR3 sequences were amplified from RNA transcripts. TCR CDR3 regions were first amplified by RT-PCR with HTBI primers. TCRdb re-called the multiplex PCR reads with MiXCR, one entry per CDR3 protein. The profile shows 620,000 or so distinct CDR3 sequences, roughly 15% of them singletons. Note on this clonotype: Its antigen remains unknown.

The chain combines TRBV7-6 with TRBJ1-1; 8 nucleotides align to TRBD1. The TCR was taken from a woman aged 45-65 years with Graves' ophthalmopathy. Sequencing used blood. This CDR3 reads CASSLEDRAGTEAFF. CDR3 coding DNA: TGTGCCAGCAGCCTAGAGGACAGGGCGGGCACTGAAGCTTTCTTT.